These T cell receptor beta chains were read from a single sample in a study of cytomegalovirus exposure and HLA in healthy donors. Libraries were prepared by immunoSEQ multiplex PCR; TCRdb keeps only in-frame clonotypes and omits some of them. Of under 200,000 clones listed, 75% to 90% were seen once; the top ten hold 9.3%. Sequencing was done on a sample of PBMCs. The receptors originated from a man aged 18-30 years in good health and CMV-seropositive. Each CDR3 is given with its conserved first and last residue.

V: TRBV7-8; CDR3: CASSTAGGNYGYTF
V: TRBV5-1; CDR3: CASSSRGRDEKLFF
V: TRBV4-1; CDR3: CASSPGLAGVSYEQYF
V: TRBV5-5; CDR3: CASSLYGEVTYEQYF
V: TRBV6-5; CDR3: CASKGSGAVTGELFF
V: TRBV7-8; CDR3: CASSNRGSTEAFF
V: TRBV6-1; CDR3: CASSEFWTAGEQYF
V: TRBV30; CDR3: CAWSVPTGLAGIENIQYF
V: TRBV10-3; CDR3: CAISAVSYEQYF
V: TRBV14; CDR3: CASSQVAGTGFYEQYF
V: TRBV6-1; CDR3: CASGWDRVDSGYTF
V: TRBV18; CDR3: CASSVNDRGGAYGYTF
V: TRBV5-6; CDR3: CASTPQGRYGYTF
V: TRBV4-3; CDR3: CASSQDIGREGVNYGYTF
V: TRBV6-1; CDR3: CASRDRGYYEQYF
V: TRBV7-9; CDR3: CASSQPSKGARQETQYF
V: TRBV5-1; CDR3: CASSRHILDEAFF
V: TRBV18; CDR3: CASSPPEGGNYGYTF
V: TRBV11-2; CDR3: CASSLDLWGRSYNEQFF
V: TRBV11-2; CDR3: CASSLVLRSTDTQYF
V: TRBV19; CDR3: CASSLGHRHEQYF
V: TRBV10-2; CDR3: CASTPSGGASEQYF
V: TRBV9; CDR3: CASSETGGSTYEQYF
V: TRBV5-8; CDR3: CASSLARTSGGAETQYF
V: TRBV6-1; CDR3: CASSEAGSPYRVYNSPLHF
V: TRBV25-1; CDR3: CASRSRGYGYTF
V: TRBV7-5; CDR3: CARSLCHTDTQYF
V: TRBV9; CDR3: CASSVAAGMNTEAFF
V: TRBV6-5; CDR3: CASSYSSGGGQYF
V: TRBV10-1; CDR3: CASSESAGNTIYF
V: TRBV7-6; CDR3: CASSDGRQYNSPLHF
V: TRBV5-5; CDR3: CASSLVGEDNSPLHF
V: TRBV29-1; CDR3: CSVTSGGREQFF
V: TRBV10-3; CDR3: CAIPGGTGVSGYTF
V: TRBV7-9; CDR3: CASSLGGTGLYEQYF
V: TRBV7-6; CDR3: CASSRLGGIQETQYF